The sequence of this T cell receptor beta chain was determined in a study of shared clonotypes between healthy human individuals. This clone has just a few counts. Its antigen is still unknown. Germline is not matched at one junction end, which may reflect a read error. General study findings and limits: Shared clonotypes: about 4.6% naive CD4, approximately 3.4% naive CD8, about 2.5% memory CD4, 0.4% memory CD8. A limitation of the genetic and exposure-history diversity represented arose from few donors.

The protocol was immunoSEQ multiplex PCR, while the TCRdb copy is restricted to in-frame clones and leaves out a portion. The table shows hundreds of thousands of clones, with approximately 74% occurring only once. This CDR3 spans 11 amino acids. Germline values: CDR1 DFQATT, CDR2 SNEGSKA (reference sequence). The sequenced sample consisted of memory CD4+ T cells sorted from blood. Subset indicated: CD45RA-negative fraction. The V gene is TRBV20-1, the J gene TRBJ1-2, with 8 positions matching TRBD1. The source is a woman aged 25 to 39 in good health. The CDR3 DNA follows: TGCAGTGCTAGTCGCAGGGGGCGGATCGCCTTC. Translation: CSASRRGRIAF.